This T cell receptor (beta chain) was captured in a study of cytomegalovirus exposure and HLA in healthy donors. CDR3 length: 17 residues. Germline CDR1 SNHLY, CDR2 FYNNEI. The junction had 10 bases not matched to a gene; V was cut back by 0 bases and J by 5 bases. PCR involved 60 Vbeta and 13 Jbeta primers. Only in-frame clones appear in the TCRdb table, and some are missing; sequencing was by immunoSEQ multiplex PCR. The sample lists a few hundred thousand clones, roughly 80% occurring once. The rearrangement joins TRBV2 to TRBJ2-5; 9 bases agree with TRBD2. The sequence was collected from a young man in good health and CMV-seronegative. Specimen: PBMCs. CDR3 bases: TGTGCCAGCAGTGAAGCGCTTGAAGCGGGGGGAAAGGAGACCCAGTACTTC. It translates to CASSEALEAGGKETQYF.